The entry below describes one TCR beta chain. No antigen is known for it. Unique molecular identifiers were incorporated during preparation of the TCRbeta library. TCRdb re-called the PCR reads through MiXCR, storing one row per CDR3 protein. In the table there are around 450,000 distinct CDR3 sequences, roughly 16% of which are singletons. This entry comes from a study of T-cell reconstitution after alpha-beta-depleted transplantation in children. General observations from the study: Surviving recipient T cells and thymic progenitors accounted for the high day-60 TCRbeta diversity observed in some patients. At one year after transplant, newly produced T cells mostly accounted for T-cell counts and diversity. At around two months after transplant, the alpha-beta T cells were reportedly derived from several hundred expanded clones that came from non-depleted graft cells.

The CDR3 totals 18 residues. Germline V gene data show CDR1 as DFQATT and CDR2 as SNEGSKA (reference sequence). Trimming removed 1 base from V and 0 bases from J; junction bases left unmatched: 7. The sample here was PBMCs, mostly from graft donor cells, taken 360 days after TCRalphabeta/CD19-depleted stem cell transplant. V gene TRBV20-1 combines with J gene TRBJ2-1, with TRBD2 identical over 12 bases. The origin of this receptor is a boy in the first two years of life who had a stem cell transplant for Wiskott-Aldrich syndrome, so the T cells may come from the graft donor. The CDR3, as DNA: TGCAGTGCTAGAGGGGCTAGCGGGAGGGCCGGCTCCTACAATGAGCAGTTCTTC. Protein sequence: CSARGASGRAGSYNEQFF.